The 18 T cell receptor beta chains below were found in one sample sequenced in a study of cytomegalovirus exposure and HLA in healthy donors. TCRdb keeps only in-frame clones here, not all; method: immunoSEQ multiplex PCR. The sample has 200,000 to 250,000 clones; around 87% are singletons. Sequenced sample: PBMCs. Source of these receptors: a young woman in good health and CMV-seropositive.

The sample holds one count of this clone. This chain joins TRBV5-5 and TRBJ2-3; 7 bases fit TRBD2. Germline CDR1 SGHKS, CDR2 YYEKEE (reference sequence). J was trimmed by 4 bases and V by 3 bases; bases with no gene match: 11. The CDR3 totals 16 residues. The CDR3 DNA reads TGTGCCAGCAGCTCGACCCACGGCGGGAGTGCAGATACGCAGTATTTT. Its protein is CASSSTHGGSADTQYF.

This clone was seen just once. The CDR3 DNA reads as TGTGCCAGCGCGCGGGTACGCACAGATACGCAGTATTTT. Protein sequence: CASARVRTDTQYF. The chain is built from TRBV6-6 and TRBJ2-3; D may be TRBD2 (5 bases). The CDR3 consists of 13 residues. The germline CDR1 and CDR2 sequences are MNHNY and SVGAGI (reference sequence). The ends were cut back, 8 bases at V and 1 base at J, with 10 bases in the middle.

This chain uses TRBV28 with TRBJ1-1; 7 bases are a match to TRBD1. Germline V gene sequence: CDR1 MDHEN, CDR2 SYDVKM. V was clipped by 6 bases and J by 9 bases; unmatched bases: 13. The CDR3 sequence is 14 residues long. The CDR3 DNA is TGTGCCAGCAGCGTGACAGGGATCACGGTTCAAGCTTTCTTT. Encoded protein: CASSVTGITVQAFF.

The chain recombines TRBV7-8 with TRBJ1-2; 9 bases line up with TRBD1. The CDR3 spans 14 residues. J lost 7 bases, V lost 4 bases, and 7 bases had no gene match. Per the germline V gene, CDR1 is SGHVS and CDR2 is FQNEAQ. As DNA, the CDR3 is TGTGCCAGCAGCTATTTACAGGGGGCAAGTGGCTACACCTTC. The encoded protein is CASSYLQGASGYTF.

The J gene is TRBJ1-2, the V gene TRBV7-8, with 9 bases lining up with TRBD1. Germline values: CDR1 SGHVS, CDR2 FQNEAQ. The CDR3 has 20 residues. The junction had 22 bases not matched to a gene; V was cut back by 4 bases and J by 4 bases. The CDR3 loop reads CASSSKTVNPGTGKLYGYTF. Written as DNA, the CDR3 is TGTGCCAGCAGCTCCAAAACTGTAAACCCCGGGACAGGGAAACTCTATGGCTACACCTTC.

In its sample, this clone was seen once. This chain connects TRBV5-1 to TRBJ2-7; TRBD1 is a possible D gene (6 bases). This CDR3 is built from 15 residues. CDR1 and CDR2 (germline): SGHRS, YFSETQ. V lost 0 bases and J lost 5, with 15 bases in between. The CDR3 DNA sequence: TGCGCCAGCAGCTTGGCCGGGCAGGGGCAGGACGAGCAGTACTTC. It codes for CASSLAGQGQDEQYF.

The genes are TRBV4-1 and TRBJ1-3, with 9 bases that match TRBD1. Germline loops: CDR1 MGHRA, CDR2 YSYEKL. This CDR3 is 17 amino acids long. V shed 4 bases and J 0 bases; nucleotides not matched to a gene: 7. For the CDR3, the DNA is TGCGCCAGCAGCCGGGGGACAGGGACCTTCTCTGGAAACACCATATATTTT. Its translation is CASSRGTGTFSGNTIYF.

The V gene is TRBV28, the J gene TRBJ1-2; 7 nucleotides line up with TRBD1. Germline values: CDR1 MDHEN, CDR2 SYDVKM. The J segment lost 5 bases and the V segment lost 9 bases, leaving 18 bases of the junction unmatched. The CDR3 consists of 16 residues. The CDR3 bases are TGTGCCAGTAGGACAGGAGGAGAGGTGGAGGGATATGGCTACACCTTC. Its translation is CASRTGGEVEGYGYTF.

The rearrangement uses TRBV9 and TRBJ2-7; the match to TRBD2 covers 15 bases. This CDR3 has 17 residues. V lost 4 bases, J lost 0 bases, and 5 bases stayed unmatched. Germline lookup yields CDR1 SGDLS and CDR2 YYNGEE. The CDR3 coding sequence is TGTGCCAGCAGCCCACTGGGACTAGCGGGAGGCTCCTACGAGCAGTACTTC. It is translated as CASSPLGLAGGSYEQYF.

This chain links TRBV6-5 with TRBJ1-1; D not certain. V shed 3 bases and J shed 0 bases, with 5 bases lying between them. CDR3 size: 13 residues. In germline, CDR1 is MNHEY, CDR2 SVGAGI. The CDR3 reads CASSYSMNTEAFF. In nucleotides, the CDR3 is TGTGCCAGCAGTTATTCCATGAACACTGAAGCTTTCTTT.

The chain carries TRBV27 and TRBJ2-7; 9 bases align to TRBD2. The CDR3 is 13 residues long. Germline V lookup: CDR1 MNHEY, CDR2 SMNVEV (reference sequence). Unmatched junction bases numbered 6, after V lost 6 bases and J lost 6 bases. In nucleotides, the CDR3 is TGTGCCAGCAGCGCGGGACTAGCAACCGAGCAGTACTTC. As protein: CASSAGLATEQYF.

The chain uses TRBV19 and TRBJ2-1; D unresolved. Germline V gene lookup returns CDR1 LNHDA and CDR2 SQIVND (reference sequence). Trimming shortened V by 10 bases and J by 5 bases, and 21 bases separated the two germline ends. The CDR3 is made up of 15 amino acids. This CDR3 reads CATSGPSFINNEQFF. The CDR3 DNA is TGTGCCACCTCGGGTCCATCATTCATTAACAATGAGCAGTTCTTC.

The rearrangement links TRBV6-5 to TRBJ2-1; 9 nucleotides align to TRBD2. The CDR3 consists of 15 residues. Looked up from germline, CDR1 is MNHEY and CDR2 is SVGAGI. Trimming cost V 2 bases and J 7 bases; bases outside gene matches: 6. CDR3 nucleotides: TGTGCCAGCAGTTACGTAGCGGGAGTTAAAAATGAGCAGTTCTTC. It is translated as CASSYVAGVKNEQFF.

The J gene is TRBJ2-5, the V gene TRBV7-8, with D possibly TRBD2 on 5 matching bases. Looked up from germline, CDR1 is SGHVS and CDR2 is FQNEAQ. CDR3 size: 13 residues. Trimming pared 5 bases from V and 13 bases from J, leaving 20 bases between. Here the CDR3 DNA reads TGTGCCAGCAGCCCATTAGACCCCGGGAAGTGGTACTTC. It yields the protein CASSPLDPGKWYF.

The chain recombines TRBV27 with TRBJ1-1; 7 bases align to TRBD1. The CDR3 loop spans 14 amino acids. Germline lookup yields CDR1 MNHEY and CDR2 SMNVEV (reference sequence). V dropped 7 bases and J dropped 2; count of bases not matched to a gene: 7. The chain's CDR3 is CASTARQGNTEAFF. The CDR3 bases are TGTGCCAGCACAGCGAGACAGGGAAACACTGAAGCTTTCTTT.

The CDR3 is CASSIGLAGETQYF. CDR3 DNA: TGTGCCAGCAGTATCGGACTAGCGGGAGAGACCCAGTACTTC. This sequence joins TRBV27 and TRBJ2-5; 11 bases are a match to TRBD2. Germline-derived CDR1 and CDR2 are MNHEY and SMNVEV (reference sequence). J gave up 4 bases and V 5 bases, and 3 bases lay outside the gene matches. The CDR3 spans 14 residues.

The CDR3 DNA is TGTGCCAGCAGCCCTGACTACCTGCTTAGTTTTAGCAATCAGCCCCAGCATTTT. It codes for CASSPDYLLSFSNQPQHF. This chain links TRBV5-5 with TRBJ1-5; D remains ambiguous. Germline V gene lookup returns CDR1 SGHKS and CDR2 YYEKEE (reference sequence). This CDR3 comprises 18 residues. Trimming cost V 4 bases and J 0 bases, with 20 bases left between them.

This clone was recorded once. This chain connects TRBV12-5 to TRBJ2-2; 13 nucleotides agree with TRBD2. V lost 0 bases to trimming and J lost 6 bases; unmatched junction nucleotides: 4. Germline V gene data show CDR1 as LGHNT and CDR2 as FRNRAP. This CDR3 is built from 17 residues. The CDR3 here is CASGLVPGLAGAGELFF. The CDR3 DNA follows: TGTGCTAGTGGTTTGGTCCCCGGACTAGCGGGGGCCGGGGAGCTGTTTTTT. The full variable domain, its missing parts supplied by reference TRBV12-5 and TRBJ2-2, is DARVTQTPRHKVTEMGQEVTMRCQPILGHNTVFWYRQTMMQGLELLAYFRNRAPLDDSGMPKDRFSAEMPDATLATLKIQPSEPRDSAVYFCASGLVPGLAGAGELFFGEGSRLTVL.